The clone carrying this TCR beta chain was seen ten or more times. The data belong to a study of T cells in Graves' hyperthyroidism and ophthalmopathy. Unmatched junction bases numbered 14, after V lost 2 bases and J lost 4 bases. Germline V gene lookup returns CDR1 DFQATT and CDR2 SNEGSKA (reference sequence). The CDR3 has 17 amino acids. It was RNA transcripts that yielded the amplified TCR beta CDR3 regions. A first-round RT-PCR of the TCR CDR3 used the HTBI primer set. TCRdb reprocessed the multiplex PCR reads via MiXCR and lists one record per CDR3 protein. The sample holds fewer than 650,000 distinct CDR3 sequences; 14% are singletons and the top ten take 11% to 15%.

The chain combines TRBV20-1 with TRBJ1-5; the match to TRBD1 covers 7 bases. The sequence was obtained from a woman in her 40s with Graves' hyperthyroidism. Sequencing was carried out using blood. In DNA, the CDR3 is TGCAGTGCTAGAAATTCACAGGGGCCGGGTTTAAATCAGCCCCAGCATTTT. This gives the protein CSARNSQGPGLNQPQHF.